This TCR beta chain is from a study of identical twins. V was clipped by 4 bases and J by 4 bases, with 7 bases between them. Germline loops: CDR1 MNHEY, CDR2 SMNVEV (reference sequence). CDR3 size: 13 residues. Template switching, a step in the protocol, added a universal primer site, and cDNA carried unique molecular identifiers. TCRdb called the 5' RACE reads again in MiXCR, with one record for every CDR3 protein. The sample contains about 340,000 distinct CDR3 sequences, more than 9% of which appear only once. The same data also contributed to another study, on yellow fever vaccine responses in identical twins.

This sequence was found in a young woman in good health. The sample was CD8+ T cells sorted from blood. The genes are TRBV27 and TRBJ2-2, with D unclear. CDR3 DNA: TGTGCCAGCAGTTGGAAAATCACCGGGGAGCTGTTTTTT. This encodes CASSWKITGELFF.